The entry below describes one TCR beta chain. This sample stems from a study of shared clonotypes between healthy human individuals. Germline-derived CDR1 and CDR2 are LNHDA and SQIVND (reference sequence). There are 14 residues in the CDR3. V was trimmed by 7 bases and J by 1 base, leaving 13 bases between them. Sequencing was performed with immunoSEQ multiplex PCR; in TCRdb, only in-frame clones are kept and a portion is missing. The sample carries some 2,000,000 clones, almost 96% recorded once. The chain uses TRBV19 and TRBJ1-2; D not resolved. The source material was naive CD4+ T cells sorted from blood. The subset was: CD45RA+ positively selected. This clonotype was obtained from a man aged 18 to 35 in good health. This chain's CDR3 is CASTPPTFNYGYTF. The CDR3 DNA reads TGTGCCAGTACTCCACCGACATTTAACTATGGCTACACCTTC.